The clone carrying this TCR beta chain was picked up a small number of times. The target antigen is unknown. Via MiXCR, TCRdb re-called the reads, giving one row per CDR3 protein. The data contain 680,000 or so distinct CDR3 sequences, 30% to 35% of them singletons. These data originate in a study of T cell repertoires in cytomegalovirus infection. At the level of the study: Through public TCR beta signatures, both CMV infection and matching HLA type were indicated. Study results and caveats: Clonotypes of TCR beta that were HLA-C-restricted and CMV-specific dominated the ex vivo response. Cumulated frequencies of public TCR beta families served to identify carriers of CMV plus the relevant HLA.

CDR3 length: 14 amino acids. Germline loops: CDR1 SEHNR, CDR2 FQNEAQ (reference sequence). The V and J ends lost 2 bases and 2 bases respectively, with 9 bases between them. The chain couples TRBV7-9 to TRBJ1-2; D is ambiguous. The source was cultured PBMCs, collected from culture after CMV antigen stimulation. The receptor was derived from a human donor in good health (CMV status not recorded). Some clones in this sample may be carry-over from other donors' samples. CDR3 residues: CASSLFAENYGYTF. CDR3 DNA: TGTGCCAGCAGCTTATTCGCAGAAAACTATGGCTACACCTTC. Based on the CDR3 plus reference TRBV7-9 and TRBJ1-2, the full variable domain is DTGVSQNPRHKITKRGQNVTFRCDPISEHNRLYWYRQTLGQGPEFLTYFQNEAQLEKSRLLSDRFSAERPKGSFSTLEIQRTEQGDSAMYLCASSLFAENYGYTFGSGTRLTVV.